These 16 T cell receptor beta chains were sequenced from one sample in a study of shared clonotypes between healthy human individuals. Here immunoSEQ multiplex PCR was the method, and the copy in TCRdb shows in-frame clones only, minus some. The data contain 1.6 million or so clones, around 98.5% of them singletons. The sequenced sample was naive CD4+ T cells sorted from blood. Subset specified: CD45RA+ positively selected. The receptors were gathered from a man aged 30 to 45 in good health.

For the CDR3, the DNA is TGTGCCAGCTCACGGGGGGATGGCTACACCTTC. This codes for CASSRGDGYTF. The rearrangement joins TRBV18 to TRBJ1-2; TRBD1 is a possible D gene (5 bases). The CDR3 has 11 residues. Trimming pared 4 bases from V and 6 bases from J, leaving 6 bases between. Per the germline V gene, CDR1 is KGHSH and CDR2 is LQKENI.

Points on this clone: The sample holds other DNA sequences that translate to the same CDR3. CDR3 bases: TGCGCCAGCAGCTTGGCGGGACAGGGGAACACTGAAGCTTTCTTT. Its protein product is CASSLAGQGNTEAFF. The V and J genes are TRBV5-1 and TRBJ1-1; 9 bases fit TRBD1. The ends lost 0 bases at V and 1 base at J; junction bases unmatched: 1. CDR1 and CDR2 (germline): SGHRS, YFSETQ. The CDR3 length is 15 residues.

About this clone: The conserved phenylalanine or tryptophan is not found at the CDR3 terminus, so this likely reflects a read error. Because the CDR3's place on the DNA is in doubt, the DNA is left out and the CDR3 is given as listed by TCRdb. The chain has TRBV21-1 and TRBJ2-7. TRBV21-1 is a documented pseudogene. The length of the CDR3 is 10 amino acids, counting both ends. The CDR3 spells CASRKGLLHI.

The rearrangement links TRBV27 to TRBJ1-1; possible D gene TRBD1, 5 bases. Germline loops: CDR1 MNHEY, CDR2 SMNVEV (reference sequence). CDR3 length equals 14 residues. V lost 5 bases to trimming and J lost 0 bases, with 10 bases between them. CDR3 coding DNA: TGTGCCAGCAGTACGGGACGGATGAACACTGAAGCTTTCTTT. Residues: CASSTGRMNTEAFF.

CDR3 sequence reads: CATSGRQGVQETQYF. CDR3 coding DNA: TGTGCCACCAGCGGACGACAGGGGGTCCAAGAGACCCAGTACTTC. The chain carries TRBV15 and TRBJ2-5; 9 positions match TRBD1. The V gene end was trimmed by 5 bases and the J gene end by 1 base; junction bases not matched to a gene: 5. This CDR3 comprises 15 residues. Germline-derived CDR1 and CDR2 are LNHNV and YYDKDF (reference sequence).

The V call is TRBV29-1, the J call TRBJ2-1; 8 bases map to TRBD2. Trimming took 2 bases from V and 3 from J; bases not matched to a gene: 3. The CDR3 totals 14 residues. CDR1 and CDR2 (germline): SQVTM, ANQGSEA. CDR3 DNA sequence: TGCAGCGTTGAAAGGGGACTAGTCTACAATGAGCAGTTCTTC. Translation: CSVERGLVYNEQFF.

This chain uses TRBV10-3 with TRBJ2-3, with 7 bases lining up with TRBD2. The CDR3 runs 16 residues. From germline, CDR1 is ENHRY and CDR2 SYGVKD. V shed 2 bases, J shed 6 bases, and the junction held 11 bases outside the gene matches. This CDR3 is CAISEEGGRGRDTQYF. DNA of the CDR3: TGTGCCATCAGTGAGGAAGGCGGGAGAGGACGGGATACGCAGTATTTT.

This clone was seen just once. The DNA for the CDR3 is TGTGCCAGTAGTATACAAGCGGGAGGATACTACGAGCAGTACTTC. This codes for CASSIQAGGYYEQYF. The V and J genes are TRBV19 and TRBJ2-7, with 9 bases matching TRBD2. CDR3 length equals 15 residues. The germline gives CDR1 LNHDA, CDR2 SQIVND (reference sequence). V lost 2 bases to trimming and J lost 3 bases; unmatched junction nucleotides: 5.

The chain couples TRBV27 to TRBJ1-5; D may be TRBD1 (6 bases). The CDR3 sequence is 17 residues long. Trimming left V 5 bases short and J 0 bases short, with 17 bases between. Germline V gene sequence: CDR1 MNHEY, CDR2 SMNVEV (reference sequence). CDR3 in amino acids: CASSLRGGADSNQPQHF. CDR3 sequence (DNA): TGTGCCAGCAGTCTCCGGGGGGGCGCGGATAGCAATCAGCCCCAGCATTTT.

This chain uses TRBV30 with TRBJ1-4; possible D gene TRBD1, 5 bases. Trimming left V 0 bases short and J 3 bases short, with 11 bases between. CDR1 GTSNPN and CDR2 SVGIG come from the germline V gene (reference sequence). This CDR3 region has 15 residues. DNA of the CDR3: TGTGCCTGGAGTGTACTCAGGGCGGCTAATGAAAAACTGTTTTTT. As protein: CAWSVLRAANEKLFF.

The chain carries TRBV5-1 and TRBJ2-1; TRBD2 matches 9 bases. V trimming: 1 base; J trimming: 4 bases; junction bases outside the gene matches: 9. The CDR3 consists of 17 residues. Germline V gene lookup returns CDR1 SGHRS and CDR2 YFSETQ. The CDR3 here is CASSLQTTSGYYNEQFF. The CDR3 bases are TGCGCCAGCAGCTTGCAAACAACTAGCGGGTATTACAATGAGCAGTTCTTC.

The J gene is TRBJ1-3, the V gene TRBV18; 8 bases map to TRBD1. The CDR3 totals 16 residues. Germline V CDR1 and CDR2: KGHSH, LQKENI. V lost 6 bases to trimming and J lost 6 bases; unmatched junction nucleotides: 13. CDR3 sequence: CASSLLNRTGINTIYF. The CDR3 DNA follows: TGTGCCAGCTCGCTACTGAACCGGACAGGGATAAACACCATATATTTT. Complete variable domain (other parts from reference TRBV18 and TRBJ1-3): NAGVMQNPRHLVRRRGQEARLRCSPMKGHSHVYWYRQLPEEGLKFMVYLQKENIIDESGMPKERFSAEFPKEGPSILRIQQVVRGDSAAYFCASSLLNRTGINTIYFGEGSWLTVV.

The chain joins TRBV10-3 to TRBJ1-5; a possible D gene is TRBD1 (6 bases). V was shortened by 3 bases and J by 3 bases, with 15 bases between the two germline ends. CDR3 length equals 16 residues. CDR1 and CDR2 (germline): ENHRY, SYGVKD. CDR3 sequence reads: CAISDSRQAPNQPQHF. The CDR3 DNA sequence: TGTGCCATCAGTGACTCGCGACAGGCGCCCAATCAGCCCCAGCATTTT.

V and J are TRBV27 and TRBJ1-3; TRBD1 is a possible D gene (6 bases). CDR3 size: 16 residues. The V end lost 2 bases, the J end lost 2 bases, and 13 bases lay between the germline ends. Germline CDR1 reads MNHEY; CDR2 reads SMNVEV (reference sequence). CDR3 protein: CASSLNRVTAGNTIYF. CDR3 coding DNA: TGTGCCAGCAGTTTAAACAGGGTGACCGCTGGAAACACCATATATTTT.

V usage is TRBV6-1 and J usage is TRBJ2-1; D gene uncertain. The germline V gene has CDR1 MNHNS and CDR2 SASEGT. The CDR3 sequence is 13 residues long. Trimming pared 3 bases from V and 9 bases from J, leaving 12 bases between. CDR3 region: CASSETAVGEQFF. The CDR3 nucleotides are TGTGCCAGCAGTGAGACGGCGGTGGGTGAGCAGTTCTTC.

The chain couples TRBV5-1 to TRBJ2-7; 13 nucleotides match TRBD2. The length of the CDR3 is 18 residues. Germline V gives CDR1 SGHRS, CDR2 YFSETQ. After removal of 4 bases from V and 5 bases from J, the junction contained 15 bases not matched to a gene. CDR3 amino acids: CASSPKLAGGPAWDEQYF. As DNA, the CDR3 is TGCGCCAGCAGCCCTAAACTAGCGGGAGGGCCTGCTTGGGACGAGCAGTACTTC. Full variable domain (missing parts from reference TRBV5-1 and TRBJ2-7): KAGVTQTPRYLIKTRGQQVTLSCSPISGHRSVSWYQQTPGQGLQFLFEYFSETQRNKGNFPGRFSGRQFSNSRSEMNVSTLELGDSALYLCASSPKLAGGPAWDEQYFGPGTRLTVT.